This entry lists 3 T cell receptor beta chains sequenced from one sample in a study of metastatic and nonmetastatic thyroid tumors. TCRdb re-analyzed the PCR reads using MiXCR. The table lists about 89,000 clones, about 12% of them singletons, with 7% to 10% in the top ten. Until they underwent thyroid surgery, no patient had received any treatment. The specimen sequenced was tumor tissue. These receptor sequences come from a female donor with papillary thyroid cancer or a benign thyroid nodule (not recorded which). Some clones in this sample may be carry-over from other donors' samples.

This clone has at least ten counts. CDR3 sequence (DNA): TGTGCCAGCAGTCTACTGGCCGGGGAGCTGTTTTTT. Translating it yields CASSLLAGELFF. This sequence joins TRBV6-1 and TRBJ2-2, with unresolved D. The germline gives CDR1 MNHNS, CDR2 SASEGT. The germline V and J ends were trimmed by 5 bases and 6 bases, with 7 bases remaining between them. This CDR3 comprises 12 residues.

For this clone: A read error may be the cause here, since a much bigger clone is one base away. CDR3 DNA sequence: TGTGCCAGCAGTCTGCTAGCGGGAGGCAAATACAATGAGCAGTTCTTC. Translating it yields CASSLLAGGKYNEQFF. The V call is TRBV25-1, the J call TRBJ2-1; the match to TRBD2 covers 11 bases. This CDR3 is built from 16 residues. The V and J ends lost 5 bases and 4 bases, in that order; junction bases with no gene match: 7. The germline V gene encodes CDR1 MGHDK and CDR2 SYGVNS. Drawing the rest from reference TRBV25-1 and TRBJ2-1, the complete variable domain is EADIYQTPRYLVIGTGKKITLECSQTMGHDKMYWYQQDPGMELHLIHYSYGVNSTEKGDLSSESTVSRIRTEHFPLTLESARPSHTSQYLCASSLLAGGKYNEQFFGPGTRLTVL.

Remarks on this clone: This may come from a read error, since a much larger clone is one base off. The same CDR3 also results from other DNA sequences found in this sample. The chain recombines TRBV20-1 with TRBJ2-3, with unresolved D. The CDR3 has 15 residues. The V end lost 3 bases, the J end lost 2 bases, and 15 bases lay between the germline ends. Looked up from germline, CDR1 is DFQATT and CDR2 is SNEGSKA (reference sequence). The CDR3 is CSARAGTHLTDTQYF. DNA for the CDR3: TGCAGTGCTAGGGCCGGTACCCACCTCACAGATACGCAGTATTTT.